The rows below give T cell receptor beta chains drawn from one sample of a study of tumor-infiltrating lymphocytes in localized non-small cell lung cancer. The data were produced by immunoSEQ multiplex PCR, yet TCRdb's version contains in-frame clones alone and is incomplete. Of 12,000 or so clones listed, about 78% are singletons. The sequenced sample consisted of lung tumor tissue. The receptors originated from a human donor with non-small cell lung cancer. The CDR3 runs from the conserved cysteine through the conserved F or W. Fields, in order: V gene, J gene, D gene, clone size, CDR3 protein, CDR3 DNA. The D gene is left open where the match is weak. Only part of the rows carry a size: once, few, many, or a class if the clone is expanded.

TRBV5-8	TRBJ2-3	.	.	CASGRRASTDTQYF	TGTGCCAGCGGTCGGAGGGCCAGCACAGATACGCAGTATTTT
TRBV7-2	TRBJ1-2	.	.	CASSLARGARNGYTF	TGTGCCAGCAGCTTAGCACGGGGGGCGCGGAATGGCTACACCTTC
TRBV5-1	TRBJ2-1	TRBD2	once	CASSSGTSGYNEQFF	TGCGCCAGCAGCTCGGGGACTAGCGGATACAATGAGCAGTTCTTC
TRBV19	TRBJ2-1	TRBD2	few	CASSIVAGAYNEQFF	TGTGCCAGTAGTATAGTAGCGGGAGCCTACAATGAGCAGTTCTTC
TRBV30	TRBJ1-1	TRBD1	.	CAWRSGTGRTEAFF	TGTGCCTGGAGGAGCGGGACAGGGAGGACTGAAGCTTTCTTT
TRBV4-3	TRBJ2-7	TRBD2	.	CASSQAGLAAELGEQYF	TGCGCCAGCAGCCAAGCCGGACTAGCGGCAGAATTGGGCGAGCAGTACTTC
TRBV19	TRBJ1-5	.	.	CASSIQGINQPQHF	TGTGCCAGTAGTATCCAGGGGATCAATCAGCCCCAGCATTTT
TRBV7-9	TRBJ2-3	.	.	CASSSGTSDTQYF	TGTGCCAGCAGCTCTGGGACCTCCGATACGCAGTATTTT
TRBV15	TRBJ1-3	.	.	CATSREMSRAFSGNTIYF	TGTGCCACCAGCAGAGAAATGTCGCGGGCGTTTTCTGGAAACACCATATATTTT
TRBV19	TRBJ2-5	TRBD2	.	CASSIVGGIGTETQYF	TGTGCCAGTAGTATAGTCGGGGGGATAGGCACGGAGACCCAGTACTTC
TRBV4-2	TRBJ2-1	TRBD2	.	CASSQGRDNEQFF	TGTGCCAGCAGCCAGGGGAGGGACAATGAGCAGTTCTTC
TRBV10-3	TRBJ2-1	TRBD1	.	CAIWTGDYNEQFF	TGTGCCATCTGGACAGGCGACTACAATGAGCAGTTCTTC
TRBV7-2	TRBJ2-7	TRBD1	.	CASSLEQGAYEQYF	TGTGCCAGCAGCTTAGAACAGGGGGCCTACGAGCAGTACTTC
TRBV14	TRBJ1-1	.	.	CASSQQAGPASSDFF	TGTGCCAGCAGCCAACAAGCCGGCCCCGCCTCGAGCGATTTCTTT
TRBV7-9	TRBJ2-3	.	.	CASSPQPGTQYF	TGTGCCAGCAGCCCCCAACCGGGTACGCAGTATTTT
TRBV7-8	TRBJ2-7	TRBD1	.	CASSLPQTGYYEQYF	TGTGCCAGCAGCTTACCGCAGACAGGGTATTACGAGCAGTACTTC
TRBV2	TRBJ2-1	TRBD1	few	CASSDWTGGTYNEQFF	TGTGCCAGCAGTGATTGGACAGGGGGCACCTACAATGAGCAGTTCTTC
TRBV7-7	TRBJ2-5	.	.	CASSSGPSGETQYF	TGTGCCAGCAGCTCTGGACCGTCGGGAGAGACCCAGTACTTC
TRBV9	TRBJ2-2	.	once	CASSVGTGELFF	TGTGCCAGCAGCGTAGGAACCGGGGAGCTGTTTTTT
TRBV19	TRBJ1-5	TRBD1	medium-sized	CASSPDRVDNQPQHF	TGTGCCAGTAGCCCAGACAGGGTGGACAATCAGCCCCAGCATTTT
TRBV6-6	TRBJ2-7	.	.	CASSSPRQGTYEQYF	TGTGCCAGCAGTTCGCCTCGGCAGGGGACCTACGAGCAGTACTTC
TRBV7-2	TRBJ2-2	.	.	CASSLGNGGELFF	TGTGCCAGCAGCTTAGGGAACGGCGGGGAGCTGTTTTTT
TRBV2	TRBJ2-1	TRBD2	medium-sized	CASRGPSGRIGNEQFF	TGTGCCAGCAGGGGCCCTAGCGGGAGGATTGGGAATGAGCAGTTCTTC
TRBV10-3	TRBJ1-1	.	.	CAISEGHFTEAFF	TGTGCCATCAGTGAGGGGCACTTCACTGAAGCTTTCTTT